Included here is one T cell receptor (beta chain) sequence, with context. Profiled with immunoSEQ multiplex PCR; TCRdb holds only in-frame clones, not every one. The data show approximately 29,000 clones, 85% to 90% seen once. The data are from a study of blood T cell repertoires in COVID-19. Whole-study context: Sites in the United States, Italy and Spain provided acute and convalescent COVID-19 samples.

Germline assignment: CDR1 SGHTA and CDR2 FQGNSA. CDR3 size: 17 residues. Between the trimmed V and J ends, which lost 2 bases and 0 bases, there was a span of 11 bases. The receptor comes from a human donor with active COVID-19. The donor label of this sample is uncertain. The rearrangement links TRBV7-2 to TRBJ2-6; no reliable D call. Material: peripheral blood. CDR3 nucleotide sequence: TGTGCCAGCAGCTTACTAAATCTATTCTCTGGGGCCAACGTCCTGACTTTC. This translates into CASSLLNLFSGANVLTF.